Each of the 21 T cell receptor beta chains below was sequenced from the same sample in a study of blood T cell repertoires in COVID-19. The method was immunoSEQ multiplex PCR; TCRdb's version includes in-frame clones alone and lacks a portion of them. The sample yields around 100,000 clones, about nine tenths seen once. Specimen: peripheral blood. Receptor source: a man aged 55 to 70 with COVID-19, enrolled during active disease.

A few counts support this clone. The chain combines TRBV2 with TRBJ2-2; 8 bases agree with TRBD2. The CDR3 extends over 14 amino acids. Germline CDR1 is SNHLY and CDR2 is FYNNEI. After removal of 8 bases from V and 4 bases from J, the junction contained 6 bases not matched to a gene. CDR3 region: CASRAGAGTGELFF. The CDR3 DNA reads TGTGCCAGCCGAGCGGGAGCTGGCACCGGGGAGCTGTTTTTT.

The rearrangement joins TRBV27 to TRBJ1-1; the match to TRBD1 covers 7 bases. The J segment lost 10 bases and the V segment lost 6 bases, leaving 17 bases of the junction unmatched. This CDR3 comprises 15 residues. CDR1 MNHEY and CDR2 SMNVEV come from the germline V gene (reference sequence). The chain's CDR3 is CASSQPRGGGVRAFF. In DNA, the CDR3 is TGTGCCAGCAGCCAACCTAGAGGAGGGGGCGTACGAGCTTTCTTT.

This clone has just a few counts. The rearrangement uses TRBV7-9 and TRBJ2-1, with 11 bases matching TRBD2. CDR1 and CDR2 from the germline V gene are SEHNR and FQNEAQ (reference sequence). With 1 base clipped from V and 8 bases from J, the junction kept 7 bases outside the gene matches. There are 16 residues in the CDR3. The CDR3 protein is CASSLGNSGRGDEQFF. Here the CDR3 DNA reads TGTGCCAGCAGCTTAGGAAATAGCGGGAGGGGGGATGAGCAGTTCTTC. Drawing the rest from reference TRBV7-9 and TRBJ2-1, the complete variable domain is DTGVSQNPRHKITKRGQNVTFRCDPISEHNRLYWYRQTLGQGPEFLTYFQNEAQLEKSRLLSDRFSAERPKGSFSTLEIQRTEQGDSAMYLCASSLGNSGRGDEQFFGPGTRLTVL.

This clone was picked up one time. The chain couples TRBV6-1 to TRBJ2-2, with D maybe TRBD1 (6 bases). CDR3 length: 16 residues. V lost 4 bases to trimming and J lost 1 base, with 13 bases between them. CDR1 is MNHNS, CDR2 SASEGT, per germline. CDR3 sequence (DNA): TGTGCCAGCAGTGCTCCCCGAGGGGGGAACACCGGGGAGCTGTTTTTT. It translates to CASSAPRGGNTGELFF.

The rearrangement joins TRBV12-5 to TRBJ2-7; no firm D call. This CDR3 has 13 residues. Trimming took off 7 bases at V and 8 bases at J, with 18 bases between the two ends. CDR1 and CDR2 from the germline V gene are LGHNT and FRNRAP. CDR3 region: CASVTINGNQQYF. CDR3 in DNA: TGTGCTAGTGTTACTATCAACGGAAATCAGCAGTACTTC.

The CDR3 reads CASSPQERLARYIQYF. CDR3 nucleotides: TGTGCCAGCAGCCCCCAGGAGAGACTAGCGAGGTACATTCAGTACTTC. The chain uses TRBV4-2 and TRBJ2-4; 8 bases are shared with TRBD2. Per germline, CDR1 LGHNA and CDR2 YNFKEQ. Unmatched junction bases numbered 13, after V lost 4 bases and J lost 8 bases. The length of the CDR3 is 16 residues.

V usage is TRBV23-1 and J usage is TRBJ2-2; 9 bases align to TRBD1. TRBV23-1 falls under the ORF class, with uncertain function. The CDR3 runs to 18 residues. V was clipped by 4 bases and J by 7 bases; unmatched bases: 16. In DNA, the CDR3 is TGCGCCAGCAGTCGCCCGGGACAGGGATTTCCCCGGGGCGGGGAGCTGTTTTTT. Translated: CASSRPGQGFPRGGELFF.

The chain has TRBV5-6 and TRBJ2-2, with a weak D call TRBD2 (6 bases). V was clipped by 4 bases and J by 6 bases, with 10 bases between them. Germline loops: CDR1 SGHDT, CDR2 YYEEEE. The CDR3 has 13 residues. CDR3 residues: CASSLREAGELFF. CDR3 nucleotides: TGTGCCAGCAGCCTCAGGGAGGCCGGGGAGCTGTTTTTT.

The chain has TRBV10-2 and TRBJ1-5; a weak D match, TRBD1 (6 bases). With 4 bases removed from V and 3 bases from J, the gap between germline ends came to 13 bases. The CDR3 consists of 15 residues. The germline gives CDR1 WSHSY, CDR2 SAAADI. DNA of the CDR3: TGCGCCAGCAGTGTCACCGGACAGTACAATCAGCCCCAGCATTTT. It is translated as CASSVTGQYNQPQHF.

V and J are TRBV30 and TRBJ2-7, with 11 bases fitting TRBD1. CDR1 and CDR2 from the germline V gene are GTSNPN and SVGIG (reference sequence). The CDR3 has 14 amino acids. Trimming cost V 0 bases and J 5 bases; bases outside gene matches: 3. CDR3 protein: CAWSVGQGADEQYF. For the CDR3, the DNA is TGTGCCTGGAGTGTAGGACAGGGGGCCGACGAGCAGTACTTC.

J is TRBJ1-1 and V is TRBV7-3, with a weak D call TRBD1 (6 bases). The germline V gene encodes CDR1 SGHTA and CDR2 FQGTGA. CDR3 length equals 14 residues. V gave up 5 bases and J gave up 11 bases, with 21 bases separating them. CDR3 DNA: TGTGCCAGCAGCCCCGGGACAATACTCAGTATGGCTTTCTTT. This sequence encodes CASSPGTILSMAFF.

For the CDR3, the DNA is TGCAGTGCTAGTGCGACCCCGAGCAGGGAGACCCAGTACTTC. Translation: CSASATPSRETQYF. This chain connects TRBV20-1 to TRBJ2-5, with D unclear. Per the germline V gene, CDR1 is DFQATT and CDR2 is SNEGSKA (reference sequence). Trimming took 3 bases from V and 5 from J, leaving 16 bases between them. The CDR3 sequence is 14 residues long.

The chain couples TRBV4-2 to TRBJ1-2, with unresolved D. This CDR3 contains 16 residues. The ends were cut back, 2 bases at V and 3 bases at J, with 16 bases in the middle. Looked up from germline, CDR1 is LGHNA and CDR2 is YNFKEQ. CDR3 bases: TGTGCCAGCAGCCAAAAGTCGGACGGGAGGGACTATGGCTACACCTTC. As protein: CASSQKSDGRDYGYTF.

V gene TRBV7-6 combines with J gene TRBJ1-6, with a weak D call TRBD1 (5 bases). Germline CDR1 and CDR2: SGHVS and FNYEAQ. The CDR3 runs to 16 residues. Trimming shortened V by 5 bases and J by 5 bases, and 16 bases separated the two germline ends. CDR3 DNA: TGTGCCAGCAGCCAGGGCCGGACGAGGAATAATTCACCCCTCCACTTT. The encoded protein is CASSQGRTRNNSPLHF.

DNA for the CDR3: TGTGCCACTCGACAGGGGCTAAATGAAAAACTGTTTTTT. Translating gives CATRQGLNEKLFF. The rearrangement uses TRBV6-5 and TRBJ1-4; 8 bases are a match to TRBD1. Losses at the gene ends were 10 bases for V and 5 bases for J; bases not matched to a gene: 6. Germline-derived CDR1 and CDR2 are MNHEY and SVGAGI. The CDR3 loop spans 13 amino acids.

V usage is TRBV6-5 and J usage is TRBJ1-1; D perhaps matches TRBD1 (5 bases). The CDR3 has 13 amino acids. V was clipped by 4 bases and J by 6 bases, with 12 bases between them. Germline V gene data show CDR1 as MNHEY and CDR2 as SVGAGI. The CDR3 reads CASSLSGIPEAFF. CDR3 sequence (DNA): TGTGCCAGCAGTTTATCAGGGATCCCTGAAGCTTTCTTT.

This rearrangement joins TRBV30 to TRBJ2-1; 8 bases match TRBD2. The CDR3 covers 13 residues. Germline lookup yields CDR1 GTSNPN and CDR2 SVGIG (reference sequence). V lost 5 bases and J lost 9; bases outside the gene matches: 9. The CDR3 nucleotides are TGTGCCTGGTCGGGACTAGAGTTTGGTGAGCAGTTCTTC. Its translation: CAWSGLEFGEQFF.

The chain carries TRBV2 and TRBJ2-5; 8 bases map to TRBD1. V gave up 7 bases and J gave up 2 bases; unmatched junction bases: 9. Germline V gives CDR1 SNHLY, CDR2 FYNNEI. The CDR3 has 15 residues. Written as DNA, the CDR3 is TGTGCCAGCACCCTAGGAGGGGACAGGCAAGAGACCCAGTACTTC. It yields the protein CASTLGGDRQETQYF.

This clone was recorded only once. The chain links TRBV5-1 to TRBJ1-1, with D perhaps matching TRBD1 (6 bases). Deletions cut 4 bases from V and 1 base from J, with 11 bases between. Per the germline V gene, CDR1 is SGHRS and CDR2 is YFSETQ. The CDR3 consists of 14 residues. CDR3 DNA: TGCGCCAGCAGCGAAGGGACACCGAACACTGAAGCTTTCTTT. This gives the protein CASSEGTPNTEAFF.

The V gene is TRBV27, the J gene TRBJ1-1, with no clear D. Trimming cost V 0 bases and J 1 base, with 3 bases left between them. Germline CDR1 and CDR2: MNHEY and SMNVEV (reference sequence). The CDR3 covers 13 residues. Here the CDR3 reads CASSLSRNTEAFF. The CDR3 DNA sequence: TGTGCCAGCAGTTTATCCAGGAACACTGAAGCTTTCTTT.

This chain uses TRBV2 with TRBJ2-1, with 7 bases matching TRBD2. V lost 4 bases, J lost 8 bases, and 5 bases stayed unmatched. The germline CDR1 and CDR2 sequences are SNHLY and FYNNEI. The CDR3 totals 13 residues. CDR3 DNA sequence: TGTGCCAGCAGTGGAGGGCTAGCGGATGAGCAGTTCTTC. Its protein product is CASSGGLADEQFF.